The sequence of this TCR beta chain was determined in a study of cytotoxic CD8 clonotypes in ibrutinib-treated CLL. Study-level findings and limits: Among the clonotypes, public ones were uncommon and contracted or held stable on treatment.

Repertoires were generated with immunoSEQ multiplex PCR, while TCRdb's copy carries only in-frame clones and drops some. Of 40,000 or so clones in the sample, approximately 70% were seen once. There are a few counts of this clone. The antigen is not known. Germline V gives CDR1 MNHEY, CDR2 SVGAGI. Trimming removed 6 bases at V and 2 bases at J, with 13 bases between. This CDR3 comprises 14 residues. This specimen consisted of PBMCs, obtained after 24 months of ibrutinib treatment. V is TRBV6-5 and J is TRBJ1-2; tentative D call: TRBD1 (6 bases). The source is a human donor with chronic lymphocytic leukemia. For the CDR3, the DNA is TGTGCCAGCAGCCGCGCCACAGGGAACTATGGCTACACCTTC. Translating gives CASSRATGNYGYTF.